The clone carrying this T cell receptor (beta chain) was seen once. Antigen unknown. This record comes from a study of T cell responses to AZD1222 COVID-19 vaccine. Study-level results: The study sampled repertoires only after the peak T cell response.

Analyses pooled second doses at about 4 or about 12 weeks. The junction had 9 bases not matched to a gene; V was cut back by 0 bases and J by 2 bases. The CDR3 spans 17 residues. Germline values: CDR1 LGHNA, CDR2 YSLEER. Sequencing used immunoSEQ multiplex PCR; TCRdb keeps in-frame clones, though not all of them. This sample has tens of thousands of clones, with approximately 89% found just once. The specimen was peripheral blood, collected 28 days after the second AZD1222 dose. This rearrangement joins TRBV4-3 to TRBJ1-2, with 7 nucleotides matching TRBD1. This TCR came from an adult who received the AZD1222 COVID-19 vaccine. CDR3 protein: CASSQDPPGGENYGYTF. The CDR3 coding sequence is TGCGCCAGCAGCCAAGACCCTCCAGGGGGGGAAAACTATGGCTACACCTTC.